Each of the 2 T cell receptor beta chains below was sequenced from the same sample in a study of blood T cell repertoires in COVID-19. Profiled with immunoSEQ multiplex PCR; TCRdb holds only in-frame clones, not every one. This sample has some 87,000 clones; more than 70% occur once, and the top ten carry around 36%. The sample was peripheral blood. The receptors were sampled from a man aged 80 or over with active or convalescent COVID-19.

The gene calls are TRBV6-5 and TRBJ2-2; D perhaps matches TRBD1 (5 bases). The V end was cut by 4 bases, the J end by 6 bases, with 15 bases between. CDR3 length: 15 residues. The germline CDR1 and CDR2 sequences are MNHEY and SVGAGI. The CDR3: CASSFYQGVSGELFF. The CDR3 DNA sequence: TGTGCCAGCAGTTTCTACCAGGGTGTCTCCGGGGAGCTGTTTTTT.

This chain joins TRBV27 and TRBJ2-6; 7 nucleotides match TRBD1. The germline CDR1 and CDR2 sequences are MNHEY and SMNVEV (reference sequence). This CDR3 is 19 amino acids long. V lost 2 bases and J lost 0; bases outside the gene matches: 10. CDR3 protein: CASSLPPQGQISGANVLTF. CDR3 bases: TGTGCCAGCAGTTTACCCCCCCAGGGACAGATCTCTGGGGCCAACGTCCTGACTTTC.